These 14 T cell receptor beta chains were sequenced from one sample in a study of T-cell memory formation after mild COVID-19. Using its own MiXCR run on the 5' RACE reads, TCRdb lists one record per CDR3 protein. The sample carries approximately 340,000 distinct CDR3 sequences, about a sixth recorded once. Sequenced material: PBMCs or a T cell subset sorted from them (not recorded which). The receptors were gathered from a man between 18 and 35 years old who had mild COVID-19 (a few samples of this study predate the infection). Cell type and time point are not known.

The table lists this clonotype with a few counts. The gene calls are TRBV2 and TRBJ1-1, with 7 bases fitting TRBD1. The CDR3 is 15 residues long. J gave up 5 bases and V 4 bases, and 10 bases lay outside the gene matches. Germline CDR1 SNHLY, CDR2 FYNNEI. The CDR3, as DNA: TGTGCCAGCAGTGTCACAGGGGTGAGGAGGACTGAAGCTTTCTTT. This gives the protein CASSVTGVRRTEAFF.

V gene TRBV7-3 combines with J gene TRBJ2-3; 15 bases fit TRBD2. CDR1 and CDR2 (germline): SGHTA, FQGTGA. This CDR3 region has 14 residues. Trimming took 4 bases from V and 9 from J; bases not matched to a gene: 2. The CDR3 DNA reads TGTGCCAGCAGCTGGACTAGCGGGGGGGACACGCAGTATTTT. Its translation: CASSWTSGGDTQYF.

This clonotype occurred a few times. V and J are TRBV10-3 and TRBJ2-3, with a possible D match to TRBD1 (5 bases). The germline V gene has CDR1 ENHRY and CDR2 SYGVKD. The length of the CDR3 is 13 residues. The V gene lost 0 bases and the J gene lost 7 bases, with 8 bases spanning the gap. CDR3 bases: TGTGCCATCAGTGAGTCGACAGCCCATACGCAGTATTTT. Protein: CAISESTAHTQYF.

This clonotype has just a few counts. This chain uses TRBV5-8 with TRBJ2-2; 9 bases fit TRBD1. The ends lost 3 bases at V and 7 bases at J; junction bases unmatched: 7. The CDR3 covers 15 residues. Germline assignment: CDR1 SGHTS and CDR2 YDEGEE. This CDR3 reads CASSSGTGSHGELFF. As DNA, the CDR3 is TGTGCCAGCAGCTCTGGGACAGGGAGCCACGGGGAGCTGTTTTTT.

The V and J genes are TRBV6-5 and TRBJ1-2; TRBD1 aligns across 7 bases. The CDR3 is 15 amino acids. J gave up 5 bases and V 2 bases, and 8 bases lay outside the gene matches. Germline-derived CDR1 and CDR2 are MNHEY and SVGAGI. The CDR3 DNA sequence: TGTGCCAGCAGTTACGATGACAGGGACAAGTATGGCTACACCTTC. As protein: CASSYDDRDKYGYTF.

This clonotype was observed a few times. The CDR3 spells CAISGTGFSGANVLTF. The CDR3 DNA sequence: TGTGCCATCAGTGGGACAGGCTTCTCTGGGGCCAACGTCCTGACTTTC. The chain joins TRBV10-3 to TRBJ2-6; the match to TRBD1 covers 7 bases. Trimming at V came to 4 bases and at J to 0 bases, leaving 3 bases not matched to a gene. This CDR3 region has 16 residues. The germline gives CDR1 ENHRY, CDR2 SYGVKD.

The gene calls are TRBV14 and TRBJ2-2; D unresolved. Germline CDR1 is SGHDN and CDR2 is FVKESK. This CDR3 is built from 16 residues. V gave up 1 base and J gave up 4 bases, with 13 bases separating them. CDR3 loop: CASSQVVKTITGELFF. The CDR3, as DNA: TGTGCCAGCAGCCAAGTGGTAAAAACGATCACCGGGGAGCTGTTTTTT.

The chain uses TRBV5-4 and TRBJ1-2; TRBD1 is a possible D gene (5 bases). Germline assignment: CDR1 SGHNT and CDR2 YYREEE (reference sequence). The CDR3 sequence is 15 residues long. V was pared by 6 bases and J by 8 bases, with 23 bases between. For the CDR3, the DNA is TGTGCCAGCACCCAGGGTCAGGTCCCACGTGGGGGCTACACCTTC. Protein: CASTQGQVPRGGYTF.

A few counts support this clonotype. The chain links TRBV24-1 to TRBJ2-1; the D gene is possibly TRBD2 (6 bases). Deletions cut 4 bases from V and 5 bases from J, with 17 bases between. The CDR3 has 16 amino acids. From germline, CDR1 is KGHDR and CDR2 SFDVKD. The CDR3 sequence: CATSDRDSYTDNEQFF. CDR3 nucleotide sequence: TGTGCCACCAGTGACCGGGACTCATACACGGACAATGAGCAGTTCTTC.

The rearrangement joins TRBV28 to TRBJ2-3; 7 nucleotides align to TRBD2. In germline, CDR1 is MDHEN, CDR2 SYDVKM. V lost 4 bases to trimming and J lost 5 bases; unmatched junction nucleotides: 9. This CDR3 has 15 amino acids. In DNA, the CDR3 is TGTGCCAGCAGTTACCTGACGGGGGGAGGAGATACGCAGTATTTT. Translated: CASSYLTGGGDTQYF.

This clonotype has a handful of counts. V is TRBV15 and J is TRBJ2-2; no clear D. Germline-derived CDR1 and CDR2 are LNHNV and YYDKDF (reference sequence). The CDR3 extends over 15 amino acids. The V gene lost 3 bases and the J gene lost 6 bases, with 14 bases spanning the gap. CDR3 region: CATSRARELSGELFF. CDR3 in DNA: TGTGCCACCAGCAGGGCAAGGGAACTTTCCGGGGAGCTGTTTTTT.

The rearrangement joins TRBV28 to TRBJ2-5, with D maybe TRBD2 (6 bases). Germline lookup yields CDR1 MDHEN and CDR2 SYDVKM. V was clipped by 7 bases and J by 7 bases, with 19 bases between them. This CDR3 has 14 residues. CDR3 bases: TGTGCCAGCACGGTGACTGGGCCCGGGAGGACCCAGTACTTC. Translating it yields CASTVTGPGRTQYF.

For the CDR3, the DNA is TGCAGTGCTAGAGATCAAGGGTCGGGACCGGACAGCTACACCTTC. The encoded protein is CSARDQGSGPDSYTF. The chain combines TRBV20-1 with TRBJ1-2; tentatively, D is TRBD1 (5 bases). The length of the CDR3 is 15 residues. Per germline, CDR1 DFQATT and CDR2 SNEGSKA (reference sequence). V was cut by 0 bases and J by 9 bases, with 20 bases left in between.

The V call is TRBV7-2, the J call TRBJ1-3; D may be TRBD1 (6 bases). CDR3 length equals 15 residues. Germline V gene data show CDR1 as SGHTA and CDR2 as FQGNSA. Trimming cost V 3 bases and J 1 base, with 10 bases left between them. The CDR3 loop is CASSLGTGSGNTIYF. For the CDR3, the DNA is TGTGCCAGCAGCTTGGGAACAGGGTCTGGAAACACCATATATTTT.